This T cell receptor (beta chain) stems from a study of blood T cell repertoires in COVID-19. About the research overall: Specimens from acute and convalescent COVID-19 originated in the United States, Italy and Spain. Sample material is recorded as cDNA or gDNA derived from T cells, B-cell-depleted T cells, or PBMCs.

Profiling relied on immunoSEQ multiplex PCR, and the TCRdb table lists in-frame clones only, not all of them. The profile shows 55,000 to 85,000 clones, less than 75% of them singletons. CDR3 length: 15 amino acids. Germline CDR1 is MNHEY and CDR2 is SMNVEV (reference sequence). Unmatched junction bases numbered 3, after V lost 3 bases and J lost 6 bases. The chain links TRBV27 to TRBJ2-1; 12 bases are a match to TRBD2. This receptor was identified in a man between 60 and 75 years old with acute or convalescent COVID-19. The sample consisted of peripheral blood. This chain's CDR3 is CASSFLLAGGNEQFF. CDR3 nucleotide sequence: TGTGCCAGCAGTTTTTTACTAGCGGGAGGCAATGAGCAGTTCTTC.